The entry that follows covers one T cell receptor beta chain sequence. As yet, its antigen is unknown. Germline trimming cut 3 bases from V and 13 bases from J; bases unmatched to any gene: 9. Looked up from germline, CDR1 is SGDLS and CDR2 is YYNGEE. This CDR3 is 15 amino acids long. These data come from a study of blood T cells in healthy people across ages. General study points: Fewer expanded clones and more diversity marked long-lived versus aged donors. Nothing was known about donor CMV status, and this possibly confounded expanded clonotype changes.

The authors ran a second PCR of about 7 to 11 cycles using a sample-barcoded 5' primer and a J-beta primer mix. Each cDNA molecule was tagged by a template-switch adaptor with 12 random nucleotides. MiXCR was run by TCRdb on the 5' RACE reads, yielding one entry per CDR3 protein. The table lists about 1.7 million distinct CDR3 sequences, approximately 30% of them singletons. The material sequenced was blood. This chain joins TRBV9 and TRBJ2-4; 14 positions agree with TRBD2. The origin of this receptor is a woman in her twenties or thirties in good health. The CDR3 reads CASSAGTSGGDEQYF. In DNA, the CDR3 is TGTGCCAGCAGCGCCGGGACTAGCGGGGGTGATGAGCAGTACTTC.